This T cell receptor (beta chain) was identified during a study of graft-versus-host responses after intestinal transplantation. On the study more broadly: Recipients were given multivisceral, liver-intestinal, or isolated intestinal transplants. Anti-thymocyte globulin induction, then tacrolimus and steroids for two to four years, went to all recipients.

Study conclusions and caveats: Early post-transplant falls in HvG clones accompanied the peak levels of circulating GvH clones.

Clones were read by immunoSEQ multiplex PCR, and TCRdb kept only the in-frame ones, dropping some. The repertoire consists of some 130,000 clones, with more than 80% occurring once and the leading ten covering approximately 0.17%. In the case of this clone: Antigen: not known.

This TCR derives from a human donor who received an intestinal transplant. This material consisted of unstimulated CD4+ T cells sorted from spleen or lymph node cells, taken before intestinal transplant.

CDR3 nucleotides: TGTGCCAGCAGCGTAGGACTAGCGGGGGGGTCTAGCACAGATACGCAGTATTTT. Its protein product is CASSVGLAGGSSTDTQYF. The chain links TRBV9 to TRBJ2-3; 14 positions match TRBD2. This CDR3 has 18 amino acids. J gave up 0 bases and V 0 bases, and 3 bases lay outside the gene matches. Looked up from germline, CDR1 is SGDLS and CDR2 is YYNGEE.